This is a list of T cell receptor beta chains from one sample in a study of blood T cell repertoires in COVID-19. The protocol was immunoSEQ multiplex PCR, while the TCRdb copy is restricted to in-frame clones and leaves out a portion. There are over 200,000 clones in the sample; about four fifths occur only once, and about 2% lies in the top ten. Sequencing input: PBMCs or T cells enriched from blood (not recorded which). These receptor sequences come from a man aged 55 to 69 who had recovered from COVID-19. Each CDR3 is given with its conserved first and last residue. The order of the fields is J gene, clone size, D gene, V gene, CDR3 protein, CDR3 DNA. The D gene is left open where the match is weak. Size is stated for part of the rows, as once, few or many counts, or as a class when the clone is expanded.

TRBJ1-2 NA TRBD1 TRBV7-9 CASSLAGGLNYGYTF TGTGCCAGCAGCTTAGCAGGGGGCCTTAACTATGGCTACACCTTC
TRBJ2-3 NA NA TRBV27 CASSTGVAADTQYF TGTGCCAGCAGTACGGGGGTGGCGGCAGATACGCAGTATTTT
TRBJ1-1 NA NA TRBV25-1 CASSGHRGTEAFF TGTGCCAGCAGTGGTCATAGGGGCACTGAAGCTTTCTTT
TRBJ1-1 few TRBD1 TRBV11-3 CASSYYRDRGLETEAFF TGTGCCAGCAGTTATTACCGGGACAGGGGTTTGGAGACTGAAGCTTTCTTT
TRBJ1-1 NA NA TRBV6-5 CASSYRGVNTEAFF TGTGCCAGCAGCTATCGGGGGGTCAACACTGAAGCTTTCTTT
TRBJ2-7 NA NA TRBV6-5 CASIRTTGPREQYF TGTGCCAGCATTAGAACGACAGGACCTAGAGAGCAGTACTTC
TRBJ2-1 NA TRBD1 TRBV12-5 CASGLTRTGVNNEQFF TGTGCTAGTGGTTTGACCCGGACAGGGGTGAACAATGAGCAGTTCTTC
TRBJ2-3 once NA TRBV13 CASSGRGFTDTQYF TGTGCCAGCAGCGGCAGGGGCTTCACAGATACGCAGTATTTT
TRBJ2-7 NA NA TRBV10-2 CASRQDYSYEQYF TGCGCCAGCAGACAAGACTACTCCTACGAGCAGTACTTC
TRBJ2-3 once TRBD2 TRBV7-2 CASNHLGGGTDTQYF TGTGCCAGCAACCACCTGGGGGGGGGCACAGATACGCAGTATTTT
TRBJ1-4 few TRBD1 TRBV2 CASSPGQGREKLFF TGTGCCAGCAGTCCGGGACAGGGGCGTGAAAAACTGTTTTTT
TRBJ1-2 NA TRBD1 TRBV18 CASSPCTGEGCGYTF TGTGCCAGCTCACCATGTACAGGGGAAGGCTGTGGCTACACCTTC
TRBJ2-7 NA TRBD1 TRBV19 CASSISGTGTFEQYF TGTGCCAGTAGTATCTCCGGGACAGGGACTTTCGAGCAGTACTTC
TRBJ1-1 NA TRBD1 TRBV7-2 CASSPRGTANTEAFF TGTGCCAGCAGCCCGAGGGGGACAGCGAACACTGAAGCTTTCTTT
TRBJ2-7 NA NA TRBV24-1 CATSDPRTAYEQYF TGTGCCACCAGTGATCCCCGGACAGCCTACGAGCAGTACTTC
TRBJ1-1 NA NA TRBV6-5 CASSFRRETEAFF TGTGCCAGCAGTTTTCGGAGGGAGACTGAAGCTTTCTTT
TRBJ1-4 NA NA TRBV18 CASSPPKVGHGAEKLFF TGTGCCAGCTCACCACCGAAAGTCGGACATGGGGCCGAAAAACTGTTTTTT
TRBJ1-3 NA TRBD1 TRBV9 CASSLQGDGNTIYF TGTGCCAGCAGCTTACAGGGGGATGGAAACACCATATATTTT
TRBJ2-5 NA TRBD2 TRBV7-2 CASSLVRTSVETQYF TGTGCCAGCAGCTTAGTCAGGACTAGCGTGGAGACCCAGTACTTC
TRBJ1-1 NA NA TRBV5-6 CASLQGGTEAFF TGTGCCAGCTTGCAGGGAGGCACTGAAGCTTTCTTT
TRBJ2-3 NA NA TRBV25-1 CASSEHRVRTDTQYF TGTGCCAGCAGTGAACACAGGGTCCGCACAGATACGCAGTATTTT
TRBJ2-3 NA NA TRBV7-2 CASSLAGASTDTQYF TGTGCCAGCAGCTTAGCGGGGGCCAGCACAGATACGCAGTATTTT
TRBJ2-5 NA NA TRBV28 CASSSTVTYQETQYF TGTGCCAGCAGTTCGACTGTAACGTACCAAGAGACCCAGTACTTC
TRBJ1-4 NA TRBD1 TRBV6-5 CASSKQGEIGKLFF TGTGCCAGCAGTAAACAGGGGGAGATTGGAAAACTGTTTTTT
TRBJ1-2 NA NA TRBV2 CASFPGDYGYTF TGTGCCAGCTTCCCAGGCGACTATGGCTACACCTTC
TRBJ1-5 NA TRBD1 TRBV6-1 CASSEARRQGAGQPQHF TGTGCCAGCAGTGAAGCTCGTCGACAGGGGGCTGGACAGCCCCAGCATTTT
TRBJ1-1 NA TRBD1 TRBV19 CATSDRQNTEAFF TGTGCCACCTCGGACAGGCAGAACACTGAAGCTTTCTTT
TRBJ1-3 NA NA TRBV6-6 CASTHPGDTIYF TGTGCCAGCACCCATCCAGGGGACACCATATATTTT
TRBJ1-1 NA NA TRBV5-6 CASSFLTTEAFF TGTGCCAGCAGCTTTTTAACAACAGAAGCTTTCTTT
TRBJ1-2 NA NA TRBV18 CASSPAQRRGTNYGYTF TGTGCCAGCTCACCAGCCCAACGCAGGGGCACTAACTATGGCTACACCTTC
TRBJ1-1 NA TRBD1 TRBV6-2/TRBV6-3 CASSYGHRGLIEAFF TGTGCCAGCAGTTACGGCCACAGGGGGCTTATTGAAGCTTTCTTT
TRBJ2-2 NA NA TRBV11-1 CASSSRTENTGELFF TGTGCCAGCAGCTCACGGACAGAGAACACCGGGGAGCTGTTTTTT
TRBJ2-7 few TRBD1 TRBV7-9 CASSVPGGYEQYF TGTGCCAGCAGCGTCCCAGGGGGCTACGAGCAGTACTTC
TRBJ1-2 NA TRBD1 TRBV7-2 CASSLTGQDYGYTF TGTGCCAGCAGCTTAACCGGACAGGATTACGGCTACACCTTC
TRBJ1-5 NA TRBD1 TRBV18 CASSTGVGNQPQHF TGTGCCAGCTCTACAGGGGTGGGAAATCAGCCCCAGCATTTT
TRBJ2-3 NA NA TRBV7-2 CASSLARIGRGDTQYF TGTGCCAGCAGCTTAGCAAGGATAGGGCGGGGAGATACGCAGTATTTT
TRBJ2-2 NA NA TRBV10-1 CASKPTRAGELFF TGCGCCAGCAAGCCCACTAGAGCCGGGGAGCTGTTTTTT
TRBJ2-2 once NA TRBV9 CASSVPEAANTGELFF TGTGCCAGCAGCGTCCCCGAGGCCGCGAACACCGGGGAGCTGTTTTTT
TRBJ2-7 NA TRBD1 TRBV30 CAWSRQGAYEQYF TGTGCCTGGAGTAGACAGGGGGCCTACGAGCAGTACTTC
TRBJ2-5 NA TRBD2 TRBV7-2 CASSRGLAEETQYF TGTGCCAGCAGCCGGGGACTAGCGGAAGAGACCCAGTACTTC
TRBJ2-7 once TRBD2 TRBV29-1 CSVEGAAGGDEQYF TGCAGCGTTGAAGGGGCAGCGGGGGGGGACGAGCAGTACTTC
TRBJ1-2 NA TRBD1 TRBV10-1 CASSLDRGRYGYTF TGCGCCAGCAGTCTCGACAGGGGGAGGTATGGCTACACCTTC
TRBJ1-1 NA NA TRBV9 CASSFGRGTEAFF TGTGCCAGCAGCTTCGGCAGGGGCACTGAAGCTTTCTTT
TRBJ1-2 NA NA TRBV27 CASRSWQVVGYTF TGTGCCAGCAGAAGTTGGCAGGTCGTTGGCTACACCTTC
TRBJ2-4 NA NA TRBV19 CASSIADIQYF TGTGCCAGTAGTATAGCCGACATTCAGTACTTC
TRBJ2-2 NA NA TRBV7-3 CASSRDRGSGELFF TGTGCCAGCAGCCGAGACCGGGGATCCGGGGAGCTGTTTTTT
TRBJ2-7 NA NA TRBV18 CASHREMSSYEQYF TGTGCCAGCCACAGGGAAATGAGCTCCTACGAGCAGTACTTC
TRBJ1-1 NA TRBD1 TRBV7-9 CASSDNRGGITEAFF TGTGCCAGCAGCGACAACAGGGGGGGTATCACTGAAGCTTTCTTT